The 2 T cell receptor beta chains below all came from one sample that was sequenced in a study of cytomegalovirus exposure and HLA in healthy donors. The PCR employed 60 Vbeta primers together with 13 Jbeta primers. Sequencing used immunoSEQ multiplex PCR; TCRdb keeps in-frame clones, though not all of them. The sample consists of approximately 120,000 clones, 55% to 75% of them appearing once. What was sequenced was PBMCs. The receptors derive from a man in his thirties or forties in good health and CMV-seronegative.

This clone appeared a few times. This chain uses TRBV28 with TRBJ1-4; TRBD1 agrees at 10 bases. This CDR3 has 14 residues. Germline CDR1 MDHEN, CDR2 SYDVKM. Losses at the gene ends were 7 bases for V and 8 bases for J; bases not matched to a gene: 7. The chain's CDR3 is CASTTTGGWEKLFF. The CDR3 bases are TGTGCCAGCACCACGACAGGGGGCTGGGAAAAACTGTTTTTT.

This clone was detected only a few times. The rearrangement uses TRBV2 and TRBJ2-5, with D tentatively TRBD2 (5 bases). Germline lookup yields CDR1 SNHLY and CDR2 FYNNEI. The CDR3 is 19 residues long. V lost 2 bases and J 1 base, leaving 23 bases between the germline ends. CDR3 nucleotide sequence: TGTGCCAGCAGTGAAATTCAAGGGAGAACGGGCCCCACCCAAGAGACCCAGTACTTC. It translates to CASSEIQGRTGPTQETQYF.